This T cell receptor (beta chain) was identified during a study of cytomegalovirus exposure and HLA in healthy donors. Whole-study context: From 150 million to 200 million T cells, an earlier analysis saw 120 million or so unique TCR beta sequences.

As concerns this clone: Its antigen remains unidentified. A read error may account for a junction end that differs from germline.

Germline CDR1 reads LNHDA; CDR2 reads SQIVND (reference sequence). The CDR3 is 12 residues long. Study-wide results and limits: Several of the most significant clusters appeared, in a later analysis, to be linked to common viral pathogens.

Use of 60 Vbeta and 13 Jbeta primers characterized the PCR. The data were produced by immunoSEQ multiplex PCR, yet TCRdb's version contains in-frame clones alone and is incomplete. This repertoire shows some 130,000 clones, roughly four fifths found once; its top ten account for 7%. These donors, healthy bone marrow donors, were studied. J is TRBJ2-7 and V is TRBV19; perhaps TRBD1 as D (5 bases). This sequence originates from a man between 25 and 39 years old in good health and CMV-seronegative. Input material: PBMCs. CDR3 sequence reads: CASSTQGYGQYF. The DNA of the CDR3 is TGTGCCAGTAGTACCCAGGGCTACGGGCAGTACTTC.